This TCR beta chain was sequenced for a study of Graves' ophthalmopathy and Graves' hyperthyroidism. Amplification from RNA transcripts yielded the TCR beta CDR3 regions. HTBI-primed RT-PCR formed the first round, and a multiplex PCR formed the second. TCRdb processed the multiplex PCR reads anew with MiXCR; each CDR3 protein has one entry. The data contain approximately 330,000 distinct CDR3 sequences, roughly 15% of them seen just once; the ten biggest clones take up roughly an eighth. This clonotype was recorded many times. The CDR3 extends over 14 amino acids. V was trimmed by 6 bases and J by 5 bases, leaving 13 bases between them. Per germline, CDR1 MNHEY and CDR2 SVGAGI. Moderately to severely active ophthalmopathy under 3 months, CAS at least 3, NOSPECS at least 4.

This TCR came from an adult man with Graves' ophthalmopathy. The J gene is TRBJ2-2, the V gene TRBV6-5; D remains unclear. Sequences were obtained from peripheral blood. The CDR3 region has the DNA TGTGCCAGCAGGGGGTTACCCTTGACCGGGGAGCTGTTTTTT. Its translation: CASRGLPLTGELFF.